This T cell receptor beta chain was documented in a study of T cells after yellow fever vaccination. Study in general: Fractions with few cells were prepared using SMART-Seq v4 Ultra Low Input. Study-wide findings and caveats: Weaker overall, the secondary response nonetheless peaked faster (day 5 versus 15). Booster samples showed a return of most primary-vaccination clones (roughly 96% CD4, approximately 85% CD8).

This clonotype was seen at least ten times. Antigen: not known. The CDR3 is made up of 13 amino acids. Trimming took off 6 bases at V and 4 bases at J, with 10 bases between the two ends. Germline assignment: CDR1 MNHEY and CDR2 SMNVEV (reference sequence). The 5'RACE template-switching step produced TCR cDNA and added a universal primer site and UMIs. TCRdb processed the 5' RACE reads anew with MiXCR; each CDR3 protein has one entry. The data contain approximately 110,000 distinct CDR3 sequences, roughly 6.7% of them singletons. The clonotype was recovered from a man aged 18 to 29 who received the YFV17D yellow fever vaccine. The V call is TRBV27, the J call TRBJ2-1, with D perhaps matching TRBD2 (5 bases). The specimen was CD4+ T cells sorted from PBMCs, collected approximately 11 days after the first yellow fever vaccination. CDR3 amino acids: CASRATRYNEQFF. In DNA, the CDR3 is TGTGCCAGCAGGGCCACTAGGTACAATGAGCAGTTCTTC.